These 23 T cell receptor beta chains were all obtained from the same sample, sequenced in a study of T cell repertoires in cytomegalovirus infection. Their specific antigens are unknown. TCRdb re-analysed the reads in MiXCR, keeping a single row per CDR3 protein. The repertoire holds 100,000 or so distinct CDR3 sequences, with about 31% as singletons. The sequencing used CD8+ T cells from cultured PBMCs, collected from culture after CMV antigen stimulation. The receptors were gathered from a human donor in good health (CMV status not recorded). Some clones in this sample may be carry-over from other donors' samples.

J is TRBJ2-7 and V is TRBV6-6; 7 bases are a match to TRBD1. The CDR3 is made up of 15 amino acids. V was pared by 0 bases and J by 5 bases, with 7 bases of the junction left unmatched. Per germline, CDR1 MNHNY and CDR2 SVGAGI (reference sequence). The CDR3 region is CASSYSGQPVDEQYF. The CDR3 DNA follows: TGTGCCAGCAGTTACTCGGGACAGCCAGTGGACGAGCAGTACTTC.

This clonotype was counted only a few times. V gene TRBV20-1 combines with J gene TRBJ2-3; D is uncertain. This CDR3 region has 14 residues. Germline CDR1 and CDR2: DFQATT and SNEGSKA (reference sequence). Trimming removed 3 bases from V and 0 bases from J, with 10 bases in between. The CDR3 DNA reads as TGCAGTGCTAGTCATCAGGAGAGCACAGATACGCAGTATTTT. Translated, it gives CSASHQESTDTQYF.

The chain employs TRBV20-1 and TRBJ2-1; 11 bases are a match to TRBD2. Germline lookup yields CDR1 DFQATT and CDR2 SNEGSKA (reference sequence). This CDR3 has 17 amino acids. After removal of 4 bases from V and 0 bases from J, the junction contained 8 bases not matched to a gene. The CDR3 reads CSAKASGGPSSYNEQFF. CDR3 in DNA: TGCAGTGCTAAGGCTAGCGGGGGGCCGAGCTCCTACAATGAGCAGTTCTTC.

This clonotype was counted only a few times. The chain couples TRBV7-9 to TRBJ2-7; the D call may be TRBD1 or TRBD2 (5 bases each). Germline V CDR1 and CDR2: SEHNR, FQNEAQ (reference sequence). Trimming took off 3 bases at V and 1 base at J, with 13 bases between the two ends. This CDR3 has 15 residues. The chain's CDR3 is CASSFPRDGSYEQYF. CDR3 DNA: TGTGCCAGCAGCTTTCCCCGGGACGGATCCTACGAGCAGTACTTC.

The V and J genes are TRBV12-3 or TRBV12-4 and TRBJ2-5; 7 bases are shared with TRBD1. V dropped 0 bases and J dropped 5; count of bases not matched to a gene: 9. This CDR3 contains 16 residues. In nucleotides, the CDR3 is TGTGCCAGCAGTTTAGCGCTTACAGGGGCGAGGGAGACCCAGTACTTC. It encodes CASSLALTGARETQYF.

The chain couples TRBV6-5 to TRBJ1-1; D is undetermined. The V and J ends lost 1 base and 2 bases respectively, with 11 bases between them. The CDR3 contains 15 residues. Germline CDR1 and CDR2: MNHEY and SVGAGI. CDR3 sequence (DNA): TGTGCCAGCAGTTACTATCGACCGGGAAACACTGAAGCTTTCTTT. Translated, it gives CASSYYRPGNTEAFF.

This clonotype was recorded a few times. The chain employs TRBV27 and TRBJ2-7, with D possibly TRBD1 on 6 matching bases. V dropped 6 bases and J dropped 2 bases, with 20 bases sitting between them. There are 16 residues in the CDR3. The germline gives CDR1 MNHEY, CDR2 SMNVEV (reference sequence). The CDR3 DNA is TGTGCCAGCAGAACAGGCCCCGGACAGCTTCCCTACGAGCAGTACTTC. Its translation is CASRTGPGQLPYEQYF.

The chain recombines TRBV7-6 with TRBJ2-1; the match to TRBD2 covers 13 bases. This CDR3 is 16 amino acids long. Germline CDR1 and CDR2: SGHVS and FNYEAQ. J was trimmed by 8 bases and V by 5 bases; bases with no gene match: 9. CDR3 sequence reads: CASSPTSGGARDEQFF. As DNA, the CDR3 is TGTGCCAGCAGCCCCACTAGCGGGGGGGCCAGAGATGAGCAGTTCTTC.

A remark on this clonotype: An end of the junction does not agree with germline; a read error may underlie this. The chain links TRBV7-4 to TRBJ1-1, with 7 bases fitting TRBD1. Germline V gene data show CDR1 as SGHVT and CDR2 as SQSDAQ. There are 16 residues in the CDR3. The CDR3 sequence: CASSLGWSDRETEAFF. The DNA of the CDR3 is TGTGCCAGTAGCTTAGGATGGTCAGACAGGGAAACTGAAGCTTTCTTT.

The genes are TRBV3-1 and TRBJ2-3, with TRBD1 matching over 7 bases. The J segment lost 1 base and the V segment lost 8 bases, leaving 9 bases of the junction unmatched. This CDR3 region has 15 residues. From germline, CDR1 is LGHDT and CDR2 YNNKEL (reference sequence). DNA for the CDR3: TGTGCCAGCTCCTACCCCACAGGGGGCACAGATACGCAGTATTTT. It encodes CASSYPTGGTDTQYF.

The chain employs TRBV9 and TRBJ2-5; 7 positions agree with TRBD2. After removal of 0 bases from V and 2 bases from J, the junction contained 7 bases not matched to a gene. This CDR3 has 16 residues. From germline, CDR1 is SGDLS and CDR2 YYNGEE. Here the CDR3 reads CASSVAGGLQQETQYF. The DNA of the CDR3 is TGTGCCAGCAGCGTAGCGGGGGGACTGCAACAAGAGACCCAGTACTTC.

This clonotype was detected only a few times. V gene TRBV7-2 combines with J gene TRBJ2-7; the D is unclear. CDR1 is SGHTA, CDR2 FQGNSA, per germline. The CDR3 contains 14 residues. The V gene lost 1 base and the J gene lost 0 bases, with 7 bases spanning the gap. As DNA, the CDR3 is TGTGCCAGCAGCTTAGTTGTCCACTCCTACGAGCAGTACTTC. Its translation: CASSLVVHSYEQYF. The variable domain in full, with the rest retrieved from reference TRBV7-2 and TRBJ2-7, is GAGVSQSPSNKVTEKGKDVELRCDPISGHTALYWYRQSLGQGLEFLIYFQGNSAPDKSGLPSDRFSAERTGGSVSTLTIQRTQQEDSAVYLCASSLVVHSYEQYFGPGTRLTVT.

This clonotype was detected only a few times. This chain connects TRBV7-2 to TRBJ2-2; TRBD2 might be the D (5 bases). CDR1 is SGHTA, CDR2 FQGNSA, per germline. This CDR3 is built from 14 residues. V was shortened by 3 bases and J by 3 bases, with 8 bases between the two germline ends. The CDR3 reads CASSFTSYTGELFF. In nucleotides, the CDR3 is TGTGCCAGCAGCTTTACTAGTTACACCGGGGAGCTGTTTTTT. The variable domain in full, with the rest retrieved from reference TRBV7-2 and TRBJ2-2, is GAGVSQSPSNKVTEKGKDVELRCDPISGHTALYWYRQSLGQGLEFLIYFQGNSAPDKSGLPSDRFSAERTGGSVSTLTIQRTQQEDSAVYLCASSFTSYTGELFFGEGSRLTVL.

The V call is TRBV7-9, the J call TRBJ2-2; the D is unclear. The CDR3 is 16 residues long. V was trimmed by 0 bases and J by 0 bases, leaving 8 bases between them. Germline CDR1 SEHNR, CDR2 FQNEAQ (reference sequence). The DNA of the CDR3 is TGTGCCAGCAGCTTAGCCAGGCAGTCGAACACCGGGGAGCTGTTTTTT. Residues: CASSLARQSNTGELFF.

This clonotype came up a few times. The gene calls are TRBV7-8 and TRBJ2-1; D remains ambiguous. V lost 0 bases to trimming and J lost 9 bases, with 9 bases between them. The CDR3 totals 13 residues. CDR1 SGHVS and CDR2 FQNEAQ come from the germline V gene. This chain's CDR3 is CASSLASATEQFF. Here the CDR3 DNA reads TGTGCCAGCAGCTTAGCATCGGCTACTGAGCAGTTCTTC.

CDR3 sequence: CSVGQAEQAFF. The DNA of the CDR3 is TGCAGCGTGGGACAGGCGGAGCAAGCTTTCTTT. The chain has TRBV29-1 and TRBJ1-1, with TRBD1 identical over 8 bases. Per germline, CDR1 SQVTM and CDR2 ANQGSEA. The CDR3 runs 11 residues. V was clipped by 6 bases and J by 9 bases; unmatched bases: 6.

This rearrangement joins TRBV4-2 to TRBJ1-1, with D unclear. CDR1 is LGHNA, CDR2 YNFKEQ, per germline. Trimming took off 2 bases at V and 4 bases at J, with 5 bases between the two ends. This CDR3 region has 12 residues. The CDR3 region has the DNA TGTGCCAGCAGCCAACAGACCACTGAAGCTTTCTTT. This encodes CASSQQTTEAFF.

For the CDR3, the DNA is TGCGCCAGCAGCCAAGGGACTGGGACTGGCTCCTACAATGAGCAGTTCTTC. Its protein product is CASSQGTGTGSYNEQFF. This chain links TRBV4-1 with TRBJ2-1, with D tentatively TRBD2 (6 bases). CDR3 length: 17 residues. Looked up from germline, CDR1 is MGHRA and CDR2 is YSYEKL. Trimming left V 1 base short and J 0 bases short, with 13 bases between.

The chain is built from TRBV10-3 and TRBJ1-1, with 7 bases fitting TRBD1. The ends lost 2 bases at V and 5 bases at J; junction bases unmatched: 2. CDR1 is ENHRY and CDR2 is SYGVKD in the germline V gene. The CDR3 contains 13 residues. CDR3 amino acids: CAISEKGQTEAFF. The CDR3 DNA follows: TGTGCCATCAGTGAGAAGGGACAGACTGAAGCTTTCTTT.

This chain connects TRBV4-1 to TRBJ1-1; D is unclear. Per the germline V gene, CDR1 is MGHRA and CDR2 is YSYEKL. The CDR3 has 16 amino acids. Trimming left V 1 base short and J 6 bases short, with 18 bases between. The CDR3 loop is CASSQVLTLSRSEAFF. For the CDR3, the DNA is TGCGCCAGCAGCCAAGTATTGACGTTGAGCCGCTCTGAAGCTTTCTTT.

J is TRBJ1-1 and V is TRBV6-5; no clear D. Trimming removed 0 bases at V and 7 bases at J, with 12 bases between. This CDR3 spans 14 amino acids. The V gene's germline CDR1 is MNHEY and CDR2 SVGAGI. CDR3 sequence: CASSYSPGGNEAFF. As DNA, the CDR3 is TGTGCCAGCAGTTACTCCCCGGGAGGAAATGAAGCTTTCTTT.

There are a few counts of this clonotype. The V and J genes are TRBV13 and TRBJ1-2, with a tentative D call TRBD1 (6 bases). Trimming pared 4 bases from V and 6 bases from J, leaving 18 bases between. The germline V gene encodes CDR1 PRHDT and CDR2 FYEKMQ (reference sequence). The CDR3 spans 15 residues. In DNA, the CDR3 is TGTGCCAGCAGCTCGGACAGTAAAACAAGGCATGGCTACACCTTC. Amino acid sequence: CASSSDSKTRHGYTF.

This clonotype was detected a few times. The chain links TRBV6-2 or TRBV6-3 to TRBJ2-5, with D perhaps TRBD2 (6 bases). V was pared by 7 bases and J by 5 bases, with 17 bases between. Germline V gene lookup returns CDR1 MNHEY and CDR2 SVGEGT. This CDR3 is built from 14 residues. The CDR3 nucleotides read TGTGCCAGCACCGGGAGTGGGACTTTGGAGACCCAGTACTTC. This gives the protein CASTGSGTLETQYF.